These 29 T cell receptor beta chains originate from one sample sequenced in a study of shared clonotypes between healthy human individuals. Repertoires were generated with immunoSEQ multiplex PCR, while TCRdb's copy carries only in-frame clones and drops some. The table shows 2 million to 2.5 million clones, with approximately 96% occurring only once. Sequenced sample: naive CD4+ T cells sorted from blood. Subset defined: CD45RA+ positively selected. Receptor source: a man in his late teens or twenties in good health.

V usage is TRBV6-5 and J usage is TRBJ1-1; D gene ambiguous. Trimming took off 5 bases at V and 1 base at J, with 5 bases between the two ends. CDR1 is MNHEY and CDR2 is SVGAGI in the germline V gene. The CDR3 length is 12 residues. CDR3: CASSEQNTEAFF. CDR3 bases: TGTGCCAGCAGTGAACAGAACACTGAAGCTTTCTTT.

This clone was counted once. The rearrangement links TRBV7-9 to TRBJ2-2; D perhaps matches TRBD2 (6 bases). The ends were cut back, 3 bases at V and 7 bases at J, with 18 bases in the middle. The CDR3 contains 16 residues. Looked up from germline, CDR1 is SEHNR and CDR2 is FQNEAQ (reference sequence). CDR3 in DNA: TGTGCCAGCAGCTTGCCCGGGACTGGTATAATCGGGGAGCTGTTTTTT. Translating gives CASSLPGTGIIGELFF.

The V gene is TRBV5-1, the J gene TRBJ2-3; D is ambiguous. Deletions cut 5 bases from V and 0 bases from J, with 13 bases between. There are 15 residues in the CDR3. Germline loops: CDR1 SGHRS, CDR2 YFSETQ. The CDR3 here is CASRQERSSTDTQYF. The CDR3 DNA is TGCGCCAGCAGGCAAGAGAGGTCTAGCACAGATACGCAGTATTTT.

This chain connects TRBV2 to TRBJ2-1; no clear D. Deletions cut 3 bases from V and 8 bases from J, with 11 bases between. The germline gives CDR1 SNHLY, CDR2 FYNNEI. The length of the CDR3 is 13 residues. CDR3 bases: TGTGCCAGCAGTGACTGGGATCCGGATGAGCAGTTCTTC. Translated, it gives CASSDWDPDEQFF.

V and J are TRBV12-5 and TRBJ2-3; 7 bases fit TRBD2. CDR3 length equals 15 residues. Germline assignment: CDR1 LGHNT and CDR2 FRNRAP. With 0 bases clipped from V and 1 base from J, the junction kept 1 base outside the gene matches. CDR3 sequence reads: CASGLVREGTDTQYF. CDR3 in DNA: TGTGCTAGTGGTTTGGTCCGGGAGGGCACAGATACGCAGTATTTT.

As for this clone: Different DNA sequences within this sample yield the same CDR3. CDR3 in amino acids: CASSYTATNEKLFF. Written as DNA, the CDR3 is TGTGCCAGCAGTTACACTGCAACTAATGAAAAACTGTTTTTT. The chain carries TRBV6-5 and TRBJ1-4; D gene ambiguous. Germline assignment: CDR1 MNHEY and CDR2 SVGAGI. The CDR3 contains 14 residues. V was cut by 2 bases and J by 0 bases, with 4 bases left in between.

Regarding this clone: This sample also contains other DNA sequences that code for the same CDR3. The CDR3 is CASSQPTSGISYEQYF. In nucleotides, the CDR3 is TGCGCCAGCAGCCAACCAACTAGCGGAATCTCCTACGAGCAGTACTTC. V and J are TRBV4-1 and TRBJ2-7, with 8 bases aligning to TRBD2. J lost 0 bases, V lost 2 bases, and 6 bases had no gene match. Germline CDR1 is MGHRA and CDR2 is YSYEKL. The CDR3 has 16 residues.

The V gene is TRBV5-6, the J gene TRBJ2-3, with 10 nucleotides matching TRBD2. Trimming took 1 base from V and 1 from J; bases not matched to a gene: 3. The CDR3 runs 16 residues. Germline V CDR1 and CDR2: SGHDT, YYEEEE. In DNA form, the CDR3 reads TGTGCCAGCAGCTTGTCTAGCGGGAGTGGCACAGATACGCAGTATTTT. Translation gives CASSLSSGSGTDTQYF.

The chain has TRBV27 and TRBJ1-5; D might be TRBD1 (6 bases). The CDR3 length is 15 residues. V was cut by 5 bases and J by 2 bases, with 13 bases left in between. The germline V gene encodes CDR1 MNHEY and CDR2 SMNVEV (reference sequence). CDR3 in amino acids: CASSQQGRGNQPQHF. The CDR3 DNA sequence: TGTGCCAGCAGTCAGCAGGGGAGGGGCAATCAGCCCCAGCATTTT.

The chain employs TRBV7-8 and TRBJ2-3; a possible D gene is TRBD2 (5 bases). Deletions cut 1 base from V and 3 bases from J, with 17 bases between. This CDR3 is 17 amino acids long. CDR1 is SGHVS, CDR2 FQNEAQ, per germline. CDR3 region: CASSLDTLASNTDTQYF. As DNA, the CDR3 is TGTGCCAGCAGCTTAGATACATTAGCTAGCAATACAGATACGCAGTATTTT.

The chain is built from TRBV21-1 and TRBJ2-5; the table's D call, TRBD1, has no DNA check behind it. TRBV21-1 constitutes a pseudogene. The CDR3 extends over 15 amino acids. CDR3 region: CASSPRTGNQETQYF. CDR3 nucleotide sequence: TGTGCCAGCAGCCCTCGGACAGGAAACCAAGAGACCCAGTACTTC.

The DNA of the CDR3 is TGTGCCAGCAGCTCCCACGGTAGCACTGAAGCTTTCTTT. It specifies CASSSHGSTEAFF. The chain has TRBV7-9 and TRBJ1-1; D uncertain. This CDR3 comprises 13 residues. V shed 4 bases and J shed 4 bases, with 10 bases lying between them. Germline CDR1 is SEHNR and CDR2 is FQNEAQ (reference sequence). Based on the CDR3 plus reference TRBV7-9 and TRBJ1-1, the full variable domain is DTGVSQNPRHKITKRGQNVTFRCDPISEHNRLYWYRQTLGQGPEFLTYFQNEAQLEKSRLLSDRFSAERPKGSFSTLEIQRTEQGDSAMYLCASSSHGSTEAFFGQGTRLTVV.

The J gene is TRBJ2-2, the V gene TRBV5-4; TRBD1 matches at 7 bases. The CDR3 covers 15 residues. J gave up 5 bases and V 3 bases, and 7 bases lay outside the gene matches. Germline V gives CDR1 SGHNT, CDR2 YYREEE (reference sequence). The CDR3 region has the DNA TGTGCCAGCAGCTATCGACAGGGCGGGACCGGGGAGCTGTTTTTT. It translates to CASSYRQGGTGELFF.

DNA for the CDR3: TGTGCCAGCAGCTTAGCCCTTGGGACAGCCCTACCTATCTACACCTTC. As protein: CASSLALGTALPIYTF. The chain is built from TRBV7-9 and TRBJ1-2, with 7 bases matching TRBD1. The ends lost 0 bases at V and 10 bases at J; junction bases unmatched: 14. CDR1 is SEHNR and CDR2 is FQNEAQ in the germline V gene (reference sequence). The CDR3 has 16 residues.

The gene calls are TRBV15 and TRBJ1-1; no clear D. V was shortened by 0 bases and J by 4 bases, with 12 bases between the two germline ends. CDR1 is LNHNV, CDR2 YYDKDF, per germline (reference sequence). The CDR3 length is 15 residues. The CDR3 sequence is CATSREALFGTEAFF. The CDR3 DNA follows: TGTGCCACCAGCAGAGAAGCGCTGTTTGGCACTGAAGCTTTCTTT.

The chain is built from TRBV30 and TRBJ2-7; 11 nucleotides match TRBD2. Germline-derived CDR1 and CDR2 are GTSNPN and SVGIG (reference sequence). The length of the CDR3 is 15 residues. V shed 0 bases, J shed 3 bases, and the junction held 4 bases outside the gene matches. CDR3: CAWSVRLAGGYEQYF. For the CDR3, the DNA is TGTGCCTGGAGTGTTCGGCTAGCGGGAGGCTACGAGCAGTACTTC.

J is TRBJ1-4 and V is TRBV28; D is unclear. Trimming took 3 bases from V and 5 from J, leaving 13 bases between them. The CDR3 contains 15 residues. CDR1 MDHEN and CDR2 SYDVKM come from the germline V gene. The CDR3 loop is CASSFYGPGNEKLFF. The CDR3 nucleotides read TGTGCCAGCAGTTTTTATGGGCCAGGAAATGAAAAACTGTTTTTT.

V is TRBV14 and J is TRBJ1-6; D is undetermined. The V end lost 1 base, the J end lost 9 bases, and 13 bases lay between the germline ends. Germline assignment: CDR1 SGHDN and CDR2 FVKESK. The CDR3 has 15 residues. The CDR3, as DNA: TGTGCCAGCAGCCAAGCTCTAGGGTCACCTTCACCCCTCCACTTT. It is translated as CASSQALGSPSPLHF.

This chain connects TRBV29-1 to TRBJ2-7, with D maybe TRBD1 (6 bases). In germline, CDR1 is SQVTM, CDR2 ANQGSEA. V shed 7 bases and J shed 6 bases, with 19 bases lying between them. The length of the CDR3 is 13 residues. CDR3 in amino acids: CSASGPWGLEQYF. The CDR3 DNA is TGCAGCGCCTCGGGACCATGGGGGCTCGAGCAGTACTTC.

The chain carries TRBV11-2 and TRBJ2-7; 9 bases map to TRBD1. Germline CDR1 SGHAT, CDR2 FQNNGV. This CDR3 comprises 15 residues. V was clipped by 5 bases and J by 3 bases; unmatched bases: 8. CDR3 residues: CASSLHRDRVYEQYF. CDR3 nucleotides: TGTGCCAGCAGCCTCCATAGGGACAGGGTCTACGAGCAGTACTTC.

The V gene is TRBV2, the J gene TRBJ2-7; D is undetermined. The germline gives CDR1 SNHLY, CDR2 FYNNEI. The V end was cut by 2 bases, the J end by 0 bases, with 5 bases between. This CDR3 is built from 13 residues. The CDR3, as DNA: TGTGCCAGCAGTGAAAGGGCCTCCTACGAGCAGTACTTC. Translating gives CASSERASYEQYF.

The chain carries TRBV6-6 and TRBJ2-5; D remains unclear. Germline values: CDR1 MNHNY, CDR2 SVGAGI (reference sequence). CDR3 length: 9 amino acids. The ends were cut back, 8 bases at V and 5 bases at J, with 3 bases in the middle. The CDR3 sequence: CASGETQYF. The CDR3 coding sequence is TGTGCCAGCGGGGAGACCCAGTACTTC.

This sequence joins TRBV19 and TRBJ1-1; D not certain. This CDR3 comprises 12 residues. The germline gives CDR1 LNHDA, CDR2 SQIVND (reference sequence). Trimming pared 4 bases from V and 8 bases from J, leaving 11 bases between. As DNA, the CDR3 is TGTGCCAGTAGTACTCAGACCGGGGAAGCTTTCTTT. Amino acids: CASSTQTGEAFF.

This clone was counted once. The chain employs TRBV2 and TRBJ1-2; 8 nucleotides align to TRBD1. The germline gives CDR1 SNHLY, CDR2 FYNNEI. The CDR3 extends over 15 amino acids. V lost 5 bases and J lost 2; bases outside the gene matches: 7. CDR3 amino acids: CASSPERTGNYGYTF. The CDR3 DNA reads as TGTGCCAGCAGTCCAGAGAGGACAGGGAACTATGGCTACACCTTC. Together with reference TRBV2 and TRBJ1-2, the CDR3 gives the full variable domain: EPEVTQTPSHQVTQMGQEVILRCVPISNHLYFYWYRQILGQKVEFLVSFYNNEISEKSEIFDDQFSVERPDGSNFTLKIRSTKLEDSAMYFCASSPERTGNYGYTFGSGTRLTVV.

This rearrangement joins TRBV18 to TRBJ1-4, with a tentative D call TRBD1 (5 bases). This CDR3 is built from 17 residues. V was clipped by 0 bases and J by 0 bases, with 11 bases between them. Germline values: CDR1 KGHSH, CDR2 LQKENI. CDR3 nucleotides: TGTGCCAGCTCACCACCGGTCGGGACGGCAACTAATGAAAAACTGTTTTTT. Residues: CASSPPVGTATNEKLFF.

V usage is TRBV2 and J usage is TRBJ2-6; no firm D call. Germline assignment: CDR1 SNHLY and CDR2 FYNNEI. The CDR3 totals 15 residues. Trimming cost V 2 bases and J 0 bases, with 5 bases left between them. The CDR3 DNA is TGTGCCAGCAGTGAAAGTCGCTCTGGGGCCAACGTCCTGACTTTC. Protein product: CASSESRSGANVLTF.

The CDR3 nucleotides are TGTGCCAGCAGTGAATCGAACGGCCTACGAGGGCACAATGAGCAGTTCTTC. Amino acids: CASSESNGLRGHNEQFF. The chain combines TRBV25-1 with TRBJ2-1, with D possibly TRBD2 on 5 matching bases. The CDR3 consists of 17 residues. Trimming shortened V by 1 base and J by 5 bases, and 18 bases separated the two germline ends. From germline, CDR1 is MGHDK and CDR2 SYGVNS.

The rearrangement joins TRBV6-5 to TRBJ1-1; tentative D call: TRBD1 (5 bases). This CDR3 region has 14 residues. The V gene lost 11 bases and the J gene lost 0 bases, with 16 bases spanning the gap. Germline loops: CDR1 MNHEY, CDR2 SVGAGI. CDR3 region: CAVQRGTLNTEAFF. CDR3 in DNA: TGTGCCGTCCAGAGGGGTACATTGAACACTGAAGCTTTCTTT.

CDR3: CASSGLTGGSYEQYF. The CDR3 region has the DNA TGTGCCAGCAGTGGACTGACAGGGGGCTCATATGAGCAGTACTTC. The chain joins TRBV6-5 to TRBJ2-7; 10 nucleotides agree with TRBD1. CDR1 is MNHEY, CDR2 SVGAGI, per germline. V shed 5 bases, J shed 7 bases, and the junction held 11 bases outside the gene matches. This CDR3 contains 15 residues.